The clone carrying this TCR beta chain has only a few counts. As yet, its antigen is unknown. V shed 1 base and J shed 7 bases, with 10 bases lying between them. This CDR3 comprises 14 residues. CDR1 and CDR2 from the germline V gene are MNHEY and SVGAGI. The entry originates in a study of response to subunit inactivated influenza vaccine. Findings of the study overall: Authors suggested seasonal influenza vaccinations each recruit few new T cells.

TCRdb processed the RT-PCR reads anew with MiXCR; each CDR3 protein has one entry. The table has fewer than 350,000 distinct CDR3 sequences, 21% seen once; the top ten hold about 9.4%. Here the sequenced sample was PBMCs from blood, taken 21 months after vaccination. This TCR was recovered from a man aged 45 to 70 who received an inactivated influenza vaccine. The chain has TRBV6-5 and TRBJ1-4; D is undetermined. DNA for the CDR3: TGTGCCAGCAGTTACTATCAGACTGGTGAAAAACTGTTTTTT. Translation: CASSYYQTGEKLFF.